The 21 T cell receptor beta chains below all came from one sample that was sequenced in a study of Ad26.COV2.S vaccination and SARS-CoV-2 variants. Here immunoSEQ multiplex PCR was the method, and the copy in TCRdb shows in-frame clones only, minus some. The sample has some 350,000 clones; 70% to 90% are singletons. Treatment defined: around 19 received Ad26.COV2.S at low or high dose, single or two shots; about 5 received placebo; per-sample allocation not given. Repertoires come from day 63 after the first vaccine or placebo injection. The source was peripheral blood, collected in a trial of Ad26.COV2.S vaccine versus placebo. These receptors came from a person aged 18-65 years who received the Ad26.COV2.S COVID-19 vaccine or a placebo.

V gene TRBV5-4 combines with J gene TRBJ2-3; 8 bases are a match to TRBD2. This CDR3 has 18 residues. V was clipped by 4 bases and J by 1 base; unmatched bases: 14. Per the germline V gene, CDR1 is SGHNT and CDR2 is YYREEE (reference sequence). Here the CDR3 DNA reads TGTGCCAGCAGCCCGGAGCGGGAGTGGTTGGACGGCACAGATACGCAGTATTTT. Its translation: CASSPEREWLDGTDTQYF.

The table lists this clone with a few counts. The rearrangement joins TRBV7-6 to TRBJ1-3, with D maybe TRBD1 (5 bases). The germline V gene encodes CDR1 SGHVS and CDR2 FNYEAQ. Trimming cost V 2 bases and J 0 bases, with 14 bases left between them. The CDR3 totals 17 residues. CDR3 amino acids: CASSLSSGPLSGNTIYF. The CDR3 DNA sequence: TGTGCCAGCAGCTTAAGTTCAGGGCCACTCTCTGGAAACACCATATATTTT.

This chain uses TRBV18 with TRBJ1-2, with unresolved D. V lost 2 bases to trimming and J lost 0 bases, with 10 bases between them. Germline V CDR1 and CDR2: KGHSH, LQKENI. The CDR3 is 15 residues long. The CDR3 protein is CASSPSGATNYGYTF. CDR3 nucleotides: TGTGCCAGCTCACCATCCGGCGCTACTAACTATGGCTACACCTTC.

This clone was recorded once. The V gene is TRBV7-9, the J gene TRBJ2-2; no firm D call. V lost 8 bases and J lost 2, with 9 bases in between. Germline CDR1 SEHNR, CDR2 FQNEAQ (reference sequence). The CDR3 is 13 residues long. CDR3 DNA sequence: TGTGCCAGCTTCGAGGACAACACCGGGGAGCTGTTTTTT. This sequence encodes CASFEDNTGELFF.

V and J are TRBV5-8 and TRBJ2-7, with a tentative D call TRBD1 (6 bases). The CDR3 has 15 residues. The germline V and J ends were trimmed by 3 bases and 4 bases, with 17 bases remaining between them. Germline V lookup: CDR1 SGHTS, CDR2 YDEGEE. In DNA form, the CDR3 reads TGTGCCAGCAGCTCGGGGCGAGGCAGGGGATACGAGCAGTACTTC. It translates to CASSSGRGRGYEQYF. Full variable domain (missing parts from reference TRBV5-8 and TRBJ2-7): EAGVTQSPTHLIKTRGQQATLRCSPISGHTSVYWYQQALGLGLQFLLWYDEGEERNRGNFPPRFSGRQFPNYSSELNVNALELEDSALYLCASSSGRGRGYEQYFGPGTRLTVT.

CDR3 nucleotides: TGTGCCAGTAGTACACAAGGGACTAGCGGGACAGATACGCAGTATTTT. As protein: CASSTQGTSGTDTQYF. The rearrangement links TRBV19 to TRBJ2-3; 12 bases are a match to TRBD2. CDR1 is LNHDA, CDR2 SQIVND, per germline (reference sequence). Unmatched junction bases numbered 5, after V lost 4 bases and J lost 3 bases. The CDR3 consists of 16 residues.

The DNA for the CDR3 is TGTGCCTGGAGTCTCGGGACAGGGGGCCTCGCCGGGGAGCTGTTTTTT. Amino acid sequence: CAWSLGTGGLAGELFF. The rearrangement joins TRBV30 to TRBJ2-2; 12 nucleotides align to TRBD1. The J segment lost 6 bases and the V segment lost 2 bases, leaving 7 bases of the junction unmatched. The germline gives CDR1 GTSNPN, CDR2 SVGIG (reference sequence). The CDR3 length is 16 residues. Looking up the rest from reference TRBV30 and TRBJ2-2 gives the full variable domain: SQTIHQWPATLVQPVGSPLSLECTVEGTSNPNLYWYRQAAGRGLQLLFYSVGIGQISSEVPQNLSASRPQDRQFILSSKKLLLSDSGFYLCAWSLGTGGLAGELFFGEGSRLTVL.

This chain connects TRBV21-1 to TRBJ2-2; TRBD1 is the table's D call and was not checked against the DNA. TRBV21-1 is a pseudogene. CDR3 length: 17 residues. DNA for the CDR3: TGTGCCAGCAGCAAACGACGGGACAGGGGGCATCCCGGGGAGCTGTTTTTT. The encoded protein is CASSKRRDRGHPGELFF.

This chain links TRBV7-6 with TRBJ1-2; D is possibly TRBD1 (5 bases). V gave up 5 bases and J gave up 0 bases, with 13 bases separating them. Germline V lookup: CDR1 SGHVS, CDR2 FNYEAQ. The CDR3 consists of 15 residues. CDR3 residues: CASSPSWGTNYGYTF. In DNA, the CDR3 is TGTGCCAGCAGCCCCAGTTGGGGGACTAACTATGGCTACACCTTC.

The V and J genes are TRBV28 and TRBJ2-1, with TRBD2 matching 9 bases. Per germline, CDR1 MDHEN and CDR2 SYDVKM. There are 17 residues in the CDR3. J lost 6 bases, V lost 6 bases, and 15 bases had no gene match. The CDR3, as DNA: TGTGCCAGCAGCCCATGGGAGGATCGAGCGGGGGGCAATGAGCAGTTCTTC. Translation gives CASSPWEDRAGGNEQFF.

The rearrangement uses TRBV30 and TRBJ2-7; D assignment may be TRBD1 or TRBD2 (6 bases each). The CDR3 extends over 13 amino acids. V lost 0 bases, J lost 5 bases, and 11 bases lay in between. The germline CDR1 and CDR2 sequences are GTSNPN and SVGIG (reference sequence). CDR3 DNA sequence: TGTGCCTGGAGTGTATGGGGGGCCCACGAGCAGTACTTC. Translation: CAWSVWGAHEQYF.

The chain employs TRBV10-3 and TRBJ2-1; 11 positions agree with TRBD2. The junction had 5 bases not matched to a gene; V was cut back by 3 bases and J by 4 bases. Germline values: CDR1 ENHRY, CDR2 SYGVKD. CDR3 length: 16 amino acids. The DNA for the CDR3 is TGTGCCATCAGTGAACTAGCGGGAGTTGAGTACAATGAGCAGTTCTTC. As protein: CAISELAGVEYNEQFF.

The chain couples TRBV25-1 to TRBJ2-5, with no clear D. The CDR3 is 13 amino acids. V was shortened by 5 bases and J by 7 bases, with 14 bases between the two germline ends. In germline, CDR1 is MGHDK, CDR2 SYGVNS. The CDR3 protein is CASSRVGKRTQYF. CDR3 coding DNA: TGTGCCAGCAGTAGGGTTGGGAAACGGACCCAGTACTTC.

The CDR3 bases are TGTGCCAGTAGTCGACAGGGGGCCACCGTCTTGGGCAATCAGCCCCAGCATTTT. Protein product: CASSRQGATVLGNQPQHF. This chain connects TRBV19 to TRBJ1-5, with 10 bases that match TRBD1. The CDR3 is made up of 18 amino acids. The junction had 12 bases not matched to a gene; V was cut back by 5 bases and J by 2 bases. Germline V gives CDR1 LNHDA, CDR2 SQIVND (reference sequence).

V usage is TRBV15 and J usage is TRBJ1-5; possibly TRBD1 for D (5 bases). CDR1 is LNHNV and CDR2 is YYDKDF in the germline V gene (reference sequence). Trimming removed 0 bases at V and 8 bases at J, with 14 bases between. CDR3 length: 15 amino acids. CDR3 bases: TGTGCCACCAGCAGAGAGGTGACAGATTGGAAGCCCCAGCATTTT. Its translation is CATSREVTDWKPQHF. Supplemented by reference TRBV15 and TRBJ1-5, the full variable domain reads DAMVIQNPRYQVTQFGKPVTLSCSQTLNHNVMYWYQQKSSQAPKLLFHYYDKDFNNEADTPDNFQSRRPNTSFCFLDIRSPGLGDTAMYLCATSREVTDWKPQHFGDGTRLSIL.

The chain joins TRBV6-5 to TRBJ2-5, with 9 bases aligning to TRBD1. Germline V gene data show CDR1 as MNHEY and CDR2 as SVGAGI. CDR3 length: 14 amino acids. V was pared by 5 bases and J by 4 bases, with 5 bases of the junction left unmatched. The CDR3 is CASSRGQGLETQYF. CDR3 DNA: TGTGCCAGCAGTCGGGGACAGGGCTTAGAGACCCAGTACTTC.

The gene calls are TRBV11-2 and TRBJ1-1; 8 positions agree with TRBD1. Germline-derived CDR1 and CDR2 are SGHAT and FQNNGV. The CDR3 covers 14 residues. V lost 1 base, J lost 3 bases, and 1 base stayed unmatched. The CDR3 here is CASSLGTGHTEAFF. For the CDR3, the DNA is TGTGCCAGCAGCTTAGGGACAGGGCACACTGAAGCTTTCTTT.

The chain combines TRBV14 with TRBJ1-2; TRBD1 matches 9 bases. Germline CDR1 reads SGHDN; CDR2 reads FVKESK. Trimming at V came to 4 bases and at J to 3 bases, leaving 6 bases not matched to a gene. The length of the CDR3 is 15 residues. The CDR3 here is CASSPTGQGDYGYTF. For the CDR3, the DNA is TGTGCCAGCAGCCCAACGGGACAGGGAGACTATGGCTACACCTTC.

This clone was detected only once. The gene calls are TRBV4-1 and TRBJ2-3; 7 nucleotides line up with TRBD2. The CDR3 consists of 15 residues. The germline V gene has CDR1 MGHRA and CDR2 YSYEKL. The V segment lost 4 bases and the J segment 7 bases; nucleotides outside the gene matches: 11. The CDR3 DNA reads TGCGCCAGCAGCCGGGAAGGGACTACCGATCATACGCAGTATTTT. Residues: CASSREGTTDHTQYF.

The chain has TRBV13 and TRBJ2-7; D is unclear. V was cut by 3 bases and J by 4 bases, with 7 bases left in between. The CDR3 sequence is 12 residues long. CDR1 PRHDT and CDR2 FYEKMQ come from the germline V gene (reference sequence). The CDR3 is CASSFLGYEQYF. The DNA for the CDR3 is TGTGCCAGCAGCTTTCTGGGATACGAGCAGTACTTC.

This clone appeared a few times. The chain is built from TRBV6-5 and TRBJ1-6, with TRBD1 matching 7 bases. J was trimmed by 7 bases and V by 10 bases; bases with no gene match: 7. Germline CDR1 MNHEY, CDR2 SVGAGI. This CDR3 has 13 residues. The CDR3 bases are TGTGCCACTAGGACAGGAGACAATTCACCCCTCCACTTT. Translation gives CATRTGDNSPLHF.